Listed below are T cell receptor beta chains from one sample, sequenced in a study of cytotoxic CD8 clonotypes in ibrutinib-treated CLL. Assay: immunoSEQ multiplex PCR; the TCRdb copy retains only in-frame clones and omits some. The sample gives 150,000 or so clones, about 80% of which show up once; approximately 5.1% is in the top ten. The starting material was PBMCs, obtained after 24 months of ibrutinib treatment. The source of these receptors is a human donor with chronic lymphocytic leukemia. Both conserved end residues are part of each CDR3. A D gene is named only where the DNA matches it firmly. Some rows mark clone size as missing; the rest say once, few, many or name a class of expanded clone.

D gene: TRBD1
V gene: TRBV5-1
J gene: TRBJ2-7
clone size: -
CDR3 DNA: TGCGCCAGCAGCTTGGTTCCCCAGGGGGCTCACGAGCAGTACTTC
CDR3 protein: CASSLVPQGAHEQYF

D gene: -
V gene: TRBV6-5
J gene: TRBJ1-5
clone size: few
CDR3 DNA: TGTGCCAGCAGTCCAGGGGCGGGCTGGCAGCCCCAGCATTTT
CDR3 protein: CASSPGAGWQPQHF

D gene: -
V gene: TRBV6-5
J gene: TRBJ1-2
clone size: -
CDR3 DNA: TGTGCCAGCAGTTACTCCCCCGAAAATAACTATGGCTACACCTTC
CDR3 protein: CASSYSPENNYGYTF

D gene: -
V gene: TRBV2
J gene: TRBJ2-2
clone size: -
CDR3 DNA: TGTGCCAGCAGTGAGTGGGCCGGGGAGCTGTTTTTT
CDR3 protein: CASSEWAGELFF

D gene: -
V gene: TRBV28
J gene: TRBJ2-3
clone size: -
CDR3 DNA: TGTGCCAGCAGTACCACAGATACGCAGTATTTT
CDR3 protein: CASSTTDTQYF

D gene: TRBD2
V gene: TRBV4-2
J gene: TRBJ2-5
clone size: -
CDR3 DNA: TGTGCCAGCAGCCCGCGGGGGGGGCTAGCGGGGCAAGAGACCCAGTACTTC
CDR3 protein: CASSPRGGLAGQETQYF

D gene: -
V gene: TRBV4-3
J gene: TRBJ1-1
clone size: -
CDR3 DNA: TGCGCCAGCAGCCAGGCGGGGGGGGTCACTGAAGCTTTCTTT
CDR3 protein: CASSQAGGVTEAFF

D gene: -
V gene: TRBV5-1
J gene: TRBJ1-2
clone size: few
CDR3 DNA: TGCGCCAGCAGCTTGGCCGGGGGACACCGGACCACTAACTATGGCTACACCTTC
CDR3 protein: CASSLAGGHRTTNYGYTF

D gene: -
V gene: TRBV6-5
J gene: TRBJ1-5
clone size: -
CDR3 DNA: TGTGCCAGCAGGGCAAGCAATCAGCCCCAGCATTTT
CDR3 protein: CASRASNQPQHF

D gene: -
V gene: TRBV18
J gene: TRBJ2-7
clone size: -
CDR3 DNA: TGTGCCAGCTCACCATTGGGTTACGAGCAGTACTTC
CDR3 protein: CASSPLGYEQYF

D gene: -
V gene: TRBV19
J gene: TRBJ2-1
clone size: -
CDR3 DNA: TGTGCCAGTAGTATAGGCCGGGTCAATGAGCAGTTCTTC
CDR3 protein: CASSIGRVNEQFF

D gene: -
V gene: TRBV19
J gene: TRBJ2-4
clone size: -
CDR3 DNA: TGTGCCAGCTCCCCCGGTGGGATCCTTCCTCAGTACTTC
CDR3 protein: CASSPGGILPQYF

D gene: -
V gene: TRBV27
J gene: TRBJ1-2
clone size: -
CDR3 DNA: TGTGCCAGCAGTTTAAGGTCAGGCAACTATGGCTACACCTTC
CDR3 protein: CASSLRSGNYGYTF

D gene: -
V gene: TRBV7-9
J gene: TRBJ1-1
clone size: few
CDR3 DNA: TGTGCCAGCAGCCTAGGGACTGAAGCTTTCTTT
CDR3 protein: CASSLGTEAFF

D gene: TRBD1
V gene: TRBV7-6
J gene: TRBJ2-7
clone size: many
CDR3 DNA: TGTGCCAGCAGCCGCACAGGGGTGGGGGAGCAGTACTTC
CDR3 protein: CASSRTGVGEQYF

D gene: TRBD2
V gene: TRBV15
J gene: TRBJ2-5
clone size: -
CDR3 DNA: TGTGCCACCAGCAGAACCAGGACTAGTAAAGAGACCCAGTACTTC
CDR3 protein: CATSRTRTSKETQYF

D gene: -
V gene: TRBV4-2
J gene: TRBJ2-1
clone size: -
CDR3 DNA: TGTGCCAGCAGCCAAGGGGGCCGCCTGGCCTACAATGAGCAGTTCTTC
CDR3 protein: CASSQGGRLAYNEQFF

D gene: -
V gene: TRBV28
J gene: TRBJ2-7
clone size: -
CDR3 DNA: TGTGCCAGCAGTTTGCAGGGCCTCAGCTCCTACGAGCAGTACTTC
CDR3 protein: CASSLQGLSSYEQYF

D gene: -
V gene: TRBV21-1
J gene: TRBJ2-5
clone size: many
CDR3 DNA: TGTGCCAGCAGCCCCCCGGGTCCCGAGGGAGAGACCCAGTACTTC
CDR3 protein: CASSPPGPEGETQYF

D gene: -
V gene: TRBV6-1
J gene: TRBJ2-1
clone size: -
CDR3 DNA: TGTGCCAGCAGTGGCGGAGGAACCTCCTACAATGAGCAGTTCTTC
CDR3 protein: CASSGGGTSYNEQFF

D gene: -
V gene: TRBV5-1
J gene: TRBJ1-2
clone size: -
CDR3 DNA: TGCGCCAGCAGCAAGGACGGGGGGCCTGGTGGCTACACCTTC
CDR3 protein: CASSKDGGPGGYTF

D gene: TRBD1
V gene: TRBV27
J gene: TRBJ1-2
clone size: few
CDR3 DNA: TGTGCCAGCAGTTTACGGACAGGTTTTGGCTACACCTTC
CDR3 protein: CASSLRTGFGYTF

D gene: -
V gene: TRBV5-1
J gene: TRBJ2-7
clone size: once
CDR3 DNA: TGCGCCAGCAGCTTTGAGGGATCCTACGAGCAGTACTTC
CDR3 protein: CASSFEGSYEQYF

D gene: TRBD1
V gene: TRBV19
J gene: TRBJ1-5
clone size: -
CDR3 DNA: TGTGCCAGCGAAGGGGGCCAGGGGGGGCCCCAGCATTTT
CDR3 protein: CASEGGQGGPQHF

D gene: -
V gene: TRBV18
J gene: TRBJ1-1
clone size: -
CDR3 DNA: TGTGCCAGCTCACCACCGCCGGTGCTCATGAACACTGAAGCTTTCTTT
CDR3 protein: CASSPPPVLMNTEAFF

D gene: TRBD1
V gene: TRBV30
J gene: TRBJ2-1
clone size: -
CDR3 DNA: TGTGCCTGGAGTACCGGGACAGGATACAATGAGCAGTTCTTC
CDR3 protein: CAWSTGTGYNEQFF

D gene: TRBD1
V gene: TRBV11-2
J gene: TRBJ2-5
clone size: -
CDR3 DNA: TGTGCCAGCAGCTTAGGGACAGGGCGTACCGGGGCCCAGTACTTC
CDR3 protein: CASSLGTGRTGAQYF

D gene: -
V gene: TRBV7-2
J gene: TRBJ2-3
clone size: -
CDR3 DNA: TGTGCCAGCAGCTTAGATGCAGATACGCAGTATTTT
CDR3 protein: CASSLDADTQYF

D gene: -
V gene: TRBV9
J gene: TRBJ2-1
clone size: -
CDR3 DNA: TGTGCCAGCAGCCCGGCCGGGGGCCTCTCCTACAATGAGCAGTTCTTC
CDR3 protein: CASSPAGGLSYNEQFF

D gene: -
V gene: TRBV30
J gene: TRBJ2-2
clone size: -
CDR3 DNA: TGTGGGGGGGCGCCTTGGACAACCGGGGAGCTGTTTTTT
CDR3 protein: CGGAPWTTGELFF

D gene: -
V gene: TRBV7-2
J gene: TRBJ1-4
clone size: -
CDR3 DNA: TGTGCCAGCAGGCTGAGGGGTGCGGCTAATGAAAAACTGTTTTTT
CDR3 protein: CASRLRGAANEKLFF

D gene: -
V gene: TRBV21-1
J gene: TRBJ1-3
clone size: -
CDR3 DNA: TGTGCCAGCAGCCCCTTCCGGGGCCCCTCTGGAAACACCATATATTTT
CDR3 protein: CASSPFRGPSGNTIYF

D gene: -
V gene: TRBV2
J gene: TRBJ2-3
clone size: -
CDR3 DNA: TGTGCCAGCAGGGCAGACTTCCGTCGCACAGATACGCAGTATTTT
CDR3 protein: CASRADFRRTDTQYF

D gene: -
V gene: TRBV27
J gene: TRBJ1-4
clone size: -
CDR3 DNA: TGTGCCAGCAGTTTGGCGGGATTCGGTGAAAAACTGTTTTTT
CDR3 protein: CASSLAGFGEKLFF

D gene: -
V gene: TRBV7-9
J gene: TRBJ2-5
clone size: -
CDR3 DNA: TGTGCCAGCAGCCCACAGGGCCCGGGGGAGACCCAGTACTTC
CDR3 protein: CASSPQGPGETQYF

D gene: -
V gene: TRBV5-4
J gene: TRBJ2-5
clone size: -
CDR3 DNA: TGTGCCAGCAGGGGGCTAGGGGAGACCCAGTACTTC
CDR3 protein: CASRGLGETQYF

D gene: -
V gene: TRBV18
J gene: TRBJ2-7
clone size: -
CDR3 DNA: TGTGCCAGCTCCATCTCCTACGAGCAGTACTTC
CDR3 protein: CASSISYEQYF

D gene: -
V gene: TRBV5-1
J gene: TRBJ1-1
clone size: -
CDR3 DNA: TGCGCCAGCAGCTTGGGACCGGTGGGGATGGAAGCTTTCTTT
CDR3 protein: CASSLGPVGMEAFF

D gene: -
V gene: TRBV6-5
J gene: TRBJ1-2
clone size: -
CDR3 DNA: TGTGCCAGCGGGGAGTTGGGGAGATTTTATGGCTACACCTTC
CDR3 protein: CASGELGRFYGYTF

D gene: -
V gene: TRBV9
J gene: TRBJ1-6
clone size: -
CDR3 DNA: TGTGCCAGCAGCGTAGACAGGGTTAATTCACCCCTCCACTTT
CDR3 protein: CASSVDRVNSPLHF

D gene: -
V gene: TRBV13
J gene: TRBJ1-6
clone size: -
CDR3 DNA: TGTGCCAGCAGTGAAGCTTGGGGGATTGGTAATTCACCCCTCCACTTT
CDR3 protein: CASSEAWGIGNSPLHF

D gene: -
V gene: TRBV20-1
J gene: TRBJ1-1
clone size: few
CDR3 DNA: TGCAGTGCTAGCTTGCCCCGGGGGCCCTTT
CDR3 protein: CSASLPRGPF

D gene: -
V gene: TRBV25-1
J gene: TRBJ1-1
clone size: few
CDR3 DNA: TGTGCCAGCATGGGTTTCACTGAAGCTTTCTTT
CDR3 protein: CASMGFTEAFF

D gene: -
V gene: TRBV25-1
J gene: TRBJ2-2
clone size: -
CDR3 DNA: TGTGCCAGCAGTGGGCCTCTGGGCACCGGGGAGCTGTTTTTT
CDR3 protein: CASSGPLGTGELFF

D gene: -
V gene: TRBV18
J gene: TRBJ1-4
clone size: -
CDR3 DNA: TGTGCCACCGGGGCCGCGGCTAATGAAAAACTGTTTTTT
CDR3 protein: CATGAAANEKLFF

D gene: TRBD1
V gene: TRBV10-3
J gene: TRBJ1-6
clone size: -
CDR3 DNA: TGTGCCATCAGAGGGACAGGGGATTCACCCCTCCACTTT
CDR3 protein: CAIRGTGDSPLHF

D gene: -
V gene: TRBV28
J gene: TRBJ1-2
clone size: -
CDR3 DNA: TGTGCCAGCAGCGGCAACTATGGCTACACCTTC
CDR3 protein: CASSGNYGYTF

D gene: -
V gene: TRBV7-2
J gene: TRBJ1-4
clone size: -
CDR3 DNA: TGTGCCAGCAGCTTAGTATCCAGGGGACCCGGAGAAAAACTGTTTTTT
CDR3 protein: CASSLVSRGPGEKLFF

D gene: -
V gene: TRBV28
J gene: TRBJ1-2
clone size: -
CDR3 DNA: TGTGCCAGCAGTGGTACCTGGACGGCTAACTATGGCTACACCTTC
CDR3 protein: CASSGTWTANYGYTF

D gene: TRBD1
V gene: TRBV30
J gene: TRBJ1-4
clone size: -
CDR3 DNA: TGTGCCTGGAGTGTACAGGGGGAAAAACTGTTTTTT
CDR3 protein: CAWSVQGEKLFF

D gene: TRBD2
V gene: TRBV15
J gene: TRBJ2-1
clone size: -
CDR3 DNA: TGTGCCACCACCAAACTAGCGGGAGCCCACAATGAGCAGTTCTTC
CDR3 protein: CATTKLAGAHNEQFF

D gene: -
V gene: TRBV19
J gene: TRBJ2-3
clone size: -
CDR3 DNA: TGTGCCAGTACCTTGGGGCAGGGGAGTGGGGTTACGCAGTATTTT
CDR3 protein: CASTLGQGSGVTQYF

D gene: TRBD2
V gene: TRBV7-9
J gene: TRBJ2-3
clone size: -
CDR3 DNA: TGTGCCAGCAGCCCCGGACCTAGCGGCACCAGATACGATACGCAGTATTTT
CDR3 protein: CASSPGPSGTRYDTQYF

D gene: -
V gene: TRBV29-1
J gene: TRBJ1-4
clone size: -
CDR3 DNA: TGCAGCGCCAAGGGTCCACAGGGTCTGGATGAAAAACTGTTTTTT
CDR3 protein: CSAKGPQGLDEKLFF

D gene: -
V gene: TRBV6-6
J gene: TRBJ2-1
clone size: -
CDR3 DNA: TGTGCCAGCAGGGGGCTGGGAGAGCAGTTCTTC
CDR3 protein: CASRGLGEQFF